This T cell receptor (beta chain) was captured by sequencing in a study of T cell responses to AZD1222 COVID-19 vaccine. Study-wide background: Second-dose groups at about 4 or about 12 weeks were pooled. Broader study findings: Receipt of two AZD1222 doses was followed by a rise in Spike-specific TCR breadth and depth. Variant regions that are unmutated are reportedly the target of nearly half of spike-specific TCRs. Mapped onto spike, vaccine-associated CD4 TCRs spanned it and were dominant at 160-218 and 743-854.

As concerns this clone: Its antigen remains unknown.

Clones were sequenced by immunoSEQ multiplex PCR, and TCRdb holds only the in-frame ones, with some missing. This sample carries more than 50,000 clones, 80% to 90% of them seen once, and the ten largest clones take about 19%. This TCR derives from an adult in good health. Sequencing used peripheral blood, obtained on day 0 of AZD1222 vaccination.

CDR3 sequence: CASSRGQGLGYTF. Here the CDR3 DNA reads TGTGCCAGCAGCCGCGGACAGGGGTTGGGCTACACCTTC. The J gene is TRBJ1-2, the V gene TRBV6-5; 9 bases are a match to TRBD1. Germline CDR1 and CDR2: MNHEY and SVGAGI. The CDR3 is made up of 13 amino acids. Germline trimming cut 6 bases from V and 8 bases from J; bases unmatched to any gene: 7.